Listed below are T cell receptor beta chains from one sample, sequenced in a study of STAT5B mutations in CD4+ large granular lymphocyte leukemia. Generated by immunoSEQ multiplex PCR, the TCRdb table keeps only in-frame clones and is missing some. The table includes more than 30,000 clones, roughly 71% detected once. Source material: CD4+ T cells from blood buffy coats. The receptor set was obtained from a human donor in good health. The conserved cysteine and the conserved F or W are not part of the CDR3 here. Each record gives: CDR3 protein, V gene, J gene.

CDR3aa: ASSIESQPQH; v_gene: TRBV19; j_gene: TRBJ1-5
CDR3aa: ASTQFQGLGTDTQY; v_gene: TRBV5-8; j_gene: TRBJ2-3
CDR3aa: ASSAPAQETQY; v_gene: TRBV6-5; j_gene: TRBJ2-5
CDR3aa: SVPTTGTDTQY; v_gene: TRBV29-1; j_gene: TRBJ2-3
CDR3aa: ASSLASINTEAF; v_gene: TRBV5-1; j_gene: TRBJ1-1
CDR3aa: ASSPLAGETQY; v_gene: TRBV19; j_gene: TRBJ2-5
CDR3aa: ASQQTSGLGDTQY; v_gene: TRBV2; j_gene: TRBJ2-3
CDR3aa: AWSVLGPDTQY; v_gene: TRBV30; j_gene: TRBJ2-3
CDR3aa: ASRRTGGSAGELF; v_gene: TRBV6-5; j_gene: TRBJ2-2
CDR3aa: ASSSTGAETQY; v_gene: TRBV7-9; j_gene: TRBJ2-5
CDR3aa: ASSWAPVSGGSGELF; v_gene: TRBV5-4; j_gene: TRBJ2-2
CDR3aa: ASSARLPEGTQY; v_gene: TRBV7-6; j_gene: TRBJ2-5
CDR3aa: ASSYSRGSSYEQY; v_gene: TRBV6-6; j_gene: TRBJ2-7
CDR3aa: ASSITKGYGYT; v_gene: TRBV19; j_gene: TRBJ1-2
CDR3aa: ASSLRTGSGGNTIY; v_gene: TRBV5-4; j_gene: TRBJ1-3
CDR3aa: ASSRLSGGEKLF; v_gene: TRBV9; j_gene: TRBJ1-4
CDR3aa: ASSSQPGTGFETQY; v_gene: TRBV5-1; j_gene: TRBJ2-5
CDR3aa: ASSQMEGNEQY; v_gene: TRBV18; j_gene: TRBJ2-7
CDR3aa: ASSHGLAGAYEQY; v_gene: TRBV18; j_gene: TRBJ2-7
CDR3aa: ASSQPPSGANVLT; v_gene: TRBV4-1; j_gene: TRBJ2-6
CDR3aa: ASSRPGTDTQY; v_gene: TRBV5-4; j_gene: TRBJ2-3
CDR3aa: ASSPREVASNQPQH; v_gene: TRBV18; j_gene: TRBJ1-5
CDR3aa: ASSPGHLESPLH; v_gene: TRBV5-5; j_gene: TRBJ1-6
CDR3aa: ASRLVPGTGPQH; v_gene: TRBV12-2; j_gene: TRBJ1-5
CDR3aa: ASSRGEGQPQH; v_gene: TRBV5-5; j_gene: TRBJ1-5
CDR3aa: ASSSGLRGPRDEQF; v_gene: TRBV27; j_gene: TRBJ2-1
CDR3aa: ASSSTGNTEAF; v_gene: TRBV6-1; j_gene: TRBJ1-1
CDR3aa: ASSLSEGAGGYT; v_gene: TRBV6-6; j_gene: TRBJ1-2
CDR3aa: ASLTRGRMSGYT; v_gene: TRBV6-1; j_gene: TRBJ1-2
CDR3aa: ASSQDRLATNEKLF; v_gene: TRBV4-3; j_gene: TRBJ1-4
CDR3aa: AWSVRQGSGSGANVLT; v_gene: TRBV30; j_gene: TRBJ2-6
CDR3aa: ASKVGSSYEQY; v_gene: TRBV6-6; j_gene: TRBJ2-7
CDR3aa: AAWTPKSYEQY; v_gene: TRBV6-5; j_gene: TRBJ2-7
CDR3aa: ASSLSSQRGSFFYEQY; v_gene: TRBV7-2; j_gene: TRBJ2-7
CDR3aa: ASSYGGARTEAF; v_gene: TRBV28; j_gene: TRBJ1-1
CDR3aa: ASRGRTGHEQY; v_gene: TRBV6-5; j_gene: TRBJ2-7
CDR3aa: ASSSDRGKGSYNQPQH; v_gene: TRBV19; j_gene: TRBJ1-5
CDR3aa: ASSQGGSGGADTGELF; v_gene: TRBV4-3; j_gene: TRBJ2-2
CDR3aa: ASSFSGVNSPLH; v_gene: TRBV5-6; j_gene: TRBJ1-6
CDR3aa: ASSVEGGRQPQH; v_gene: TRBV9; j_gene: TRBJ1-5
CDR3aa: ASSLVGSNEKLF; v_gene: TRBV7-9; j_gene: TRBJ1-4
CDR3aa: ASSQDAGKYEQY; v_gene: TRBV4-2; j_gene: TRBJ2-7
CDR3aa: ASSPRDGFYNEQF; v_gene: TRBV6-5; j_gene: TRBJ2-1
CDR3aa: ASSQGGVPGGYT; v_gene: TRBV5-4; j_gene: TRBJ1-2
CDR3aa: ASSLAGESSGNTIY; v_gene: TRBV5-4; j_gene: TRBJ1-3
CDR3aa: ASSSGGVNTGELF; v_gene: TRBV5-4; j_gene: TRBJ2-2
CDR3aa: ASSQEGGNQPQH; v_gene: TRBV2; j_gene: TRBJ1-5
CDR3aa: ASSGLTEAF; v_gene: TRBV18; j_gene: TRBJ1-1
CDR3aa: ASSEQRGSRTDTQY; v_gene: TRBV4-2; j_gene: TRBJ2-3
CDR3aa: ASSHVGYMNTEAF; v_gene: TRBV7-2; j_gene: TRBJ1-1
CDR3aa: ASSPGTGGPQY; v_gene: TRBV11-1; j_gene: TRBJ2-5
CDR3aa: ASRPTISYEQY; v_gene: TRBV6-1; j_gene: TRBJ2-7
CDR3aa: ASSYSLAEGYGYT; v_gene: TRBV6-6; j_gene: TRBJ1-2
CDR3aa: ASSQVANSPLH; v_gene: TRBV4-3; j_gene: TRBJ1-6
CDR3aa: ASSRGGERSPLH; v_gene: TRBV2; j_gene: TRBJ1-6
CDR3aa: ASSLRARVSNQPQH; v_gene: TRBV7-8; j_gene: TRBJ1-5
CDR3aa: ASSFQLPRGNEQF; v_gene: TRBV21-1; j_gene: TRBJ2-1